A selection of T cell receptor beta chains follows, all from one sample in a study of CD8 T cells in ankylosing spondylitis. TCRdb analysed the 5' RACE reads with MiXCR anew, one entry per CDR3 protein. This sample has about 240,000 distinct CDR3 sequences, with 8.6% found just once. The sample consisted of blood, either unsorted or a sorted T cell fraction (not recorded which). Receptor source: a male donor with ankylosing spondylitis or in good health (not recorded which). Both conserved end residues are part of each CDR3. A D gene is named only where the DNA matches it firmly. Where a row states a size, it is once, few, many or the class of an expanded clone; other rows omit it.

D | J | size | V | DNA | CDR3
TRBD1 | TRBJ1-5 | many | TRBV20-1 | TGCAGTGCTTCCCATGACAGGGGCAATCAGCCCCAGCATTTT | CSASHDRGNQPQHF
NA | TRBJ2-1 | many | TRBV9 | TGTGCCAGCAGCCAGAGGTCGGCAGGGTGGTACAATGAGCAGTTCTTC | CASSQRSAGWYNEQFF
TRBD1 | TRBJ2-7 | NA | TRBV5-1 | TGCGCCAGCAGCTTGGACAGGGGGAACCCCTACGAGCAGTACTTC | CASSLDRGNPYEQYF
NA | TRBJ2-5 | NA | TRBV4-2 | TGTGCCAGCAGCCGGACAGAAACCGTACAAGAGACCCAGTACTTC | CASSRTETVQETQYF
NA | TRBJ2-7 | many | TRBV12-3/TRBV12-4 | TGTGCCAGCAGGCTACAGGGTTTAGGGCAGTACTTC | CASRLQGLGQYF
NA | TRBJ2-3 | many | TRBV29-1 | TGCAGCGTTGAAGGGACCGGCACAGATACGCAGTATTTT | CSVEGTGTDTQYF
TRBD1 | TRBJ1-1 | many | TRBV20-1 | TGCAGTGCTAGAGATCTAGGGGGACAGGCGGGAACTGAAGCTTTCTTT | CSARDLGGQAGTEAFF
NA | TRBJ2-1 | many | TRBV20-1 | TGCAGCCCGAGGCAAAATAATGAGGGGGATGAGCAGTTCTTC | CSPRQNNEGDEQFF
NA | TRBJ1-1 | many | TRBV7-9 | TGTGCCAGCAGCTTGTGGATCGACGGAAACACTGAAGCTTTCTTT | CASSLWIDGNTEAFF
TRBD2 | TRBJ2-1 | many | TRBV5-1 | TGCGCCAGCAGCCCGAACGACGGACTAGCCGGCTACAATGAGCAGTTCTTC | CASSPNDGLAGYNEQFF
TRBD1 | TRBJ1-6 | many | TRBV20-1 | TGCAGTGCTCACTCCGGGACAGGGACCTCCCTCCTCCACTTT | CSAHSGTGTSLLHF
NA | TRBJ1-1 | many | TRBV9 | TGTGCCAGCAGCGGGTTCAACACTGAAGCTTTCTTT | CASSGFNTEAFF
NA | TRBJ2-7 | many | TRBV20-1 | TGCAGTGGGGTCATGGGTAGTATTTACGAGCAGTACTTC | CSGVMGSIYEQYF
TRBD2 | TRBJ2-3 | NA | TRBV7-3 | TGTGCCAGCAGCTTAGATCTAGCGGGAGGGCCCGGTACGCAGTATTTT | CASSLDLAGGPGTQYF
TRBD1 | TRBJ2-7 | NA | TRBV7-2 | TGTGCCAGCAGCCTCGGGACAGAGAGCCGTGAGAGAGGGTACTTC | CASSLGTESRERGYF
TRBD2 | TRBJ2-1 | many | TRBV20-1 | TGCAGTGCTCCCGACGTCCTAGCGGGTATTAGAAATGAGCAGTTCTTC | CSAPDVLAGIRNEQFF
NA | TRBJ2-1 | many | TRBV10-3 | TGTGCCATCTTAGCTGAAAACAATGAGCAGTTCTTC | CAILAENNEQFF
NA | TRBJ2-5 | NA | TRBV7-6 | TGTGCCAGCAGCGAAAAGGGGATCGGAGGCCGACCCAAAGAGACCCAGTACTTC | CASSEKGIGGRPKETQYF
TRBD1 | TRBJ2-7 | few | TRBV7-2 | TGTGCCAGCAGCCCTAGACAGGGAACCACGAACTTCTACGAGCAGTACTTC | CASSPRQGTTNFYEQYF
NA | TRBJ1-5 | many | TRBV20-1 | TGCAGTGCTACAGGGTATAGCAATCAGCCCCAGCATTTT | CSATGYSNQPQHF
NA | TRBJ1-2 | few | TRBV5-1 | TGCGCCAGCAGCTTGGACCCGGGTGAAAACTATGGCTACACCTTC | CASSLDPGENYGYTF
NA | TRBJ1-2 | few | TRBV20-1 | TGCAGTGCTAGTATGGCAGCAAACTATGGCTACACCTTC | CSASMAANYGYTF
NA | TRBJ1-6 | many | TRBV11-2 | TGTGCCAGCAGCGTGAATAATTCACCCCTCCACTTT | CASSVNNSPLHF
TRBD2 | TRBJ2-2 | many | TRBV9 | TGTGCCAGCAGGGAAGCGGGAAACACCGGGGAGCTGTTTTTT | CASREAGNTGELFF
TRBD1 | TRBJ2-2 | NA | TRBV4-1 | TGCGCCAGCAGCCAAAGGACAGGGGAAACATCCGGGGAGCTGTTTTTT | CASSQRTGETSGELFF
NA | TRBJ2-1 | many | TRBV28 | TGTGCCAGCAGTCACCGGGGGGCTGAGCAGTTCTTC | CASSHRGAEQFF
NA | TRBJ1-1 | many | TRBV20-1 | TGCAGTGCTAGAGATCCGGGAGAAGGAACTGAAGCTTTCTTT | CSARDPGEGTEAFF
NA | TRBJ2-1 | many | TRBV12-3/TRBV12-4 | TGTGCCAGCAGGTGGGGGTCCGGGCAGGTGGGTGAGCAGTTCTTC | CASRWGSGQVGEQFF
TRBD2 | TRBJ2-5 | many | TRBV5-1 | TGCGCCAGCAGCTTGTTGTCTAGCGGGGCCCAAGAGACCCAGTACTTC | CASSLLSSGAQETQYF
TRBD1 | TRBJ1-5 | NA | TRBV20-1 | TGCAGTGCTAGGGGGACAGATTATAGCAATCAGCCCCGGCATTTT | CSARGTDYSNQPRHF
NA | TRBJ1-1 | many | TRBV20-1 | TGCAGTTTCTCCAGAAATGAAGCTTTCTTT | CSFSRNEAFF
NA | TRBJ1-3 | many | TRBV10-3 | TGTGCCATCAGTGAGCCACAGGGTAACAGAAACACCATATATTTT | CAISEPQGNRNTIYF
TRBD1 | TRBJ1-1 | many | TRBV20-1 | TGCAGTGCAACGGGACAGAGGAACACTGAAGCTTTCTTT | CSATGQRNTEAFF
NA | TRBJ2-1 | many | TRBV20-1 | TGCAGTGCTAGAGGGAGGGATGAGCAGTTCTTC | CSARGRDEQFF
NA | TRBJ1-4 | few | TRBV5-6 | TGTGCCAGCAGCTTGGATACCGGGTCTACCGAAAAACTGTTTTTT | CASSLDTGSTEKLFF
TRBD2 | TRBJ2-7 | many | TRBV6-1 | TGTGCCAGCAGTCCTCGGACTAGCGAATCCTACGAGCAGTACTTC | CASSPRTSESYEQYF
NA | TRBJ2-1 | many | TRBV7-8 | TGTGCCAGCACCCCTTATCATTACAATGAGCAGTTCTTC | CASTPYHYNEQFF
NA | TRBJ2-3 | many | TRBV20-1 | TGCAGTGCACAGGAGATCACAGATACGCAGTATTTT | CSAQEITDTQYF
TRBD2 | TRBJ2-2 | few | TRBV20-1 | TGCAGTGCTAGAGATGGGAGGGGACTAGCGGGAGTCGGGGAGCTGTTTTTT | CSARDGRGLAGVGELFF
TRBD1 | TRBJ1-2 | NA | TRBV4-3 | TGCGCCAGCAGCCCTGGGGACAGGGATTCTATGAGCTACACCTTC | CASSPGDRDSMSYTF
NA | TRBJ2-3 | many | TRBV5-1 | TGCGCCAGCTCAAGCGGTAGGAGCACAGATACGCAGTATTTT | CASSSGRSTDTQYF
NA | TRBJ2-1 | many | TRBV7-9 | TGTGCCAGCAGCTCTCGTCCGACTCCCAATGAGCAGTTCTTC | CASSSRPTPNEQFF
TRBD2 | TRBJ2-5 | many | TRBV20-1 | TGCAGTGCTAGAACTTCCAGGACTAGAGAAGAGACCCAGTACTTC | CSARTSRTREETQYF
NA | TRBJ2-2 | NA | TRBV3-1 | TGTGCCAGCTGCCAAGGATGGGCAGGGGACTTCACCGGGGAGCTGTTTTTT | CASCQGWAGDFTGELFF
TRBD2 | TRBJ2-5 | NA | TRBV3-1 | TGTGCCAGCAGCCAAGATCTCCGTGGGACTAGCGGCCAAGAGACCCAGTACTTC | CASSQDLRGTSGQETQYF
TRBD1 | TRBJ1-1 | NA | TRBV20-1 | TGCAGTGCTAGTAAGGGGGCGAGTGCTGAAGCTTTCTTT | CSASKGASAEAFF
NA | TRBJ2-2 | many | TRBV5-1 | TGCGCCAGCAGCTGGGAGCCGAACACCGGGGAGCTGTTTTTT | CASSWEPNTGELFF
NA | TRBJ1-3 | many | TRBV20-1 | TGCAGTGCTAGTCGAGGCAGCTCTGGAAACACCATATATTTT | CSASRGSSGNTIYF
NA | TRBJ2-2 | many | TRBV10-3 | TGTGCCATCAGTGGGCCAGAATACTCCGGGGAGCTGTTTTTT | CAISGPEYSGELFF
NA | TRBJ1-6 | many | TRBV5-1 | TGCGCCAGCAGCTTGGGGGACTCACCCCTCCACTTT | CASSLGDSPLHF
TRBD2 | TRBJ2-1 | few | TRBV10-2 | TGCGCCAGCAGTGAGGGACTAGCGGGAGGGCCATGGGAGCAGTTCTTC | CASSEGLAGGPWEQFF